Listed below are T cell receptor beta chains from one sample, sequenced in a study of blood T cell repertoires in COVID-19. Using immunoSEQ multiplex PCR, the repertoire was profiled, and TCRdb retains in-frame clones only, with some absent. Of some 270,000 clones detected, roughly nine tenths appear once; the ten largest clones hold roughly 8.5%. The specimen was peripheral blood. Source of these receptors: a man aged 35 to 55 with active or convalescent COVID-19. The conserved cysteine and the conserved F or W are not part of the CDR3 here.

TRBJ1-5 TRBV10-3 AISEPQGLGNQPQH
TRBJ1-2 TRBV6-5 ASNPTGWVGYT
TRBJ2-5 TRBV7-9 ASSLTSGRAGETQY
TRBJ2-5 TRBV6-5 ASSKGLETQY
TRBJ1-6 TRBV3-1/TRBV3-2 ASSHYRGPLH
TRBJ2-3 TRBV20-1 SASGGLPMDTQY
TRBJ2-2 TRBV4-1 ASSRSSGGITGELF
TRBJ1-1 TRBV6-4 ASRSPQGNTEAF
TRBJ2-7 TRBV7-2 ASSLAAGGTKYEQY
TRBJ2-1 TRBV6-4 ASSGGALNEQF
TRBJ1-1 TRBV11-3 ASSRDSRNTEAF
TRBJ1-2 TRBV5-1 ASRGDISIYGYT
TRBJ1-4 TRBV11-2 ASSLWTEKNEKLF
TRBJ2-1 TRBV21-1 ASSRRDRTSGYNEQF
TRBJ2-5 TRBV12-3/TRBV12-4 ASSYRGRETQY
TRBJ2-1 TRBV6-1 ASSEGTRHNEQF
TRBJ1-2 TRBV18 ASSPGTGDYGYT
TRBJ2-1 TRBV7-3 ASSLEPLGNDEQF
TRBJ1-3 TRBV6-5 ASSSGTGTWYTIY
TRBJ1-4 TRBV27 ASSPTGREIVTNEKLF
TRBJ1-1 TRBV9 ASSGGQGGVMDTEAF
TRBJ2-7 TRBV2 ASRGGTSGGSSYEQY
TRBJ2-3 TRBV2 ASSLFHIARQADTQY
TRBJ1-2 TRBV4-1 ASSQGEVQGYYGYT
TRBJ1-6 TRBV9 ASSLGWSYNSPLH
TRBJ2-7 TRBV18 ASSPKTTGEQY
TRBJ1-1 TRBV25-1 ASSGQVTVNTEAF
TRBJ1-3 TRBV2 ASSTIQGISGNTIY
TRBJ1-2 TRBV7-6 ASSLRADSSGGYT
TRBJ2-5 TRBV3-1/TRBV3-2 ASSQTPSGAGTQY
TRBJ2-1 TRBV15 ATSSAFSGSGEQF
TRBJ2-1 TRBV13 ASSGGDRDIYNEQF
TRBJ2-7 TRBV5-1 ASSLVTGGGYEQY
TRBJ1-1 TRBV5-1 ASRGSVVNTEAF
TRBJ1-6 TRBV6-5 ASSPTNFNSPLH